The 30 T cell receptor beta chains reported below all come from one sample, sequenced in a study of human T cells and chemical hapten exposure. In TCRdb, the RACE reads were re-called with MiXCR into one record per CDR3 protein. Counted here are 35,000 to 50,000 distinct CDR3 sequences, 3.5% to 4.5% occurring once; the ten biggest clones make up 1.6%. As for time point: healthy volunteer bleed at 2 weeks. Someone pulled total RNA out of unfractionated whole blood. The sample comprised whole blood. The receptors originated from a female donor in good health. Some clones in this sample may be carry-over from other donors' samples.

This chain links TRBV7-9 with TRBJ1-1; no clear D. The germline V gene encodes CDR1 SEHNR and CDR2 FQNEAQ (reference sequence). Trimming took off 3 bases at V and 2 bases at J, with 7 bases between the two ends. The CDR3 totals 13 residues. The CDR3 loop is CASSFVANTEAFF. The DNA for the CDR3 is TGTGCCAGCAGCTTTGTGGCAAACACTGAAGCTTTCTTT. Full variable domain (outside the CDR3, taken from reference TRBV7-9 and TRBJ1-1): DTGVSQNPRHKITKRGQNVTFRCDPISEHNRLYWYRQTLGQGPEFLTYFQNEAQLEKSRLLSDRFSAERPKGSFSTLEIQRTEQGDSAMYLCASSFVANTEAFFGQGTRLTVV.

This clonotype came up many times. V usage is TRBV3-1 and J usage is TRBJ2-2; D is unclear. Germline CDR1 reads LGHDT; CDR2 reads YNNKEL (reference sequence). This CDR3 spans 14 amino acids. Trimming shortened V by 8 bases and J by 2 bases, and 12 bases separated the two germline ends. The CDR3 DNA reads TGTGCCAGCCGGCTGGCAGCTAACACCGGGGAGCTGTTTTTT. Protein sequence: CASRLAANTGELFF.

This clonotype was detected many times. This chain connects TRBV20-1 to TRBJ1-6, with a tentative D call TRBD1 (5 bases). V lost 1 base to trimming and J lost 3 bases, with 10 bases between them. Germline V gene sequence: CDR1 DFQATT, CDR2 SNEGSKA (reference sequence). The CDR3 runs 15 residues. The CDR3 DNA is TGCAGTGCTAGAGGGGGCGGGAACTATAATTCACCCCTCCACTTT. Translating it yields CSARGGGNYNSPLHF.

In this sample, this clonotype turned up many times. The V gene is TRBV7-9, the J gene TRBJ1-6, with 9 bases matching TRBD1. Germline values: CDR1 SEHNR, CDR2 FQNEAQ (reference sequence). The CDR3 spans 15 residues. The V and J ends lost 5 bases and 9 bases, in that order; junction bases with no gene match: 8. Here the CDR3 DNA reads TGTGCCAGCAGCCCACAGACAGGGGGGGGTTCACCCCTCCACTTT. This encodes CASSPQTGGGSPLHF. Variable domain in full (rest from reference TRBV7-9 and TRBJ1-6): DTGVSQNPRHKITKRGQNVTFRCDPISEHNRLYWYRQTLGQGPEFLTYFQNEAQLEKSRLLSDRFSAERPKGSFSTLEIQRTEQGDSAMYLCASSPQTGGGSPLHFGNGTRLTVT.

This clonotype appeared many times. The chain recombines TRBV7-3 with TRBJ2-2; TRBD1 aligns across 8 bases. CDR1 is SGHTA, CDR2 FQGTGA, per germline. This CDR3 contains 19 residues. V lost 2 bases and J lost 7; bases outside the gene matches: 18. The CDR3 loop is CASSLGPPGQGRMGGELFF. The CDR3, as DNA: TGTGCCAGCAGCTTAGGCCCCCCTGGACAGGGTCGAATGGGCGGGGAGCTGTTTTTT.

At least ten counts were recorded for this clonotype. The J gene is TRBJ1-4, the V gene TRBV29-1; 8 nucleotides align to TRBD1. CDR1 is SQVTM, CDR2 ANQGSEA, per germline. V shed 4 bases and J 3 bases; nucleotides not matched to a gene: 4. The CDR3 spans 14 residues. CDR3 sequence reads: CSVADRVSNEKLFF. Written as DNA, the CDR3 is TGCAGCGTTGCGGACAGGGTCTCTAATGAAAAACTGTTTTTT.

This clonotype was detected only a few times. This chain connects TRBV12-3 or TRBV12-4 to TRBJ1-5; D not resolved. This CDR3 has 13 residues. Trimming pared 3 bases from V and 5 bases from J, leaving 8 bases between. The CDR3 sequence: CASSLAAYQPQHF. Here the CDR3 DNA reads TGTGCCAGCAGTTTGGCAGCCTATCAGCCCCAGCATTTT.

CDR3 protein: CASSVQGFSTDTQYF. In DNA, the CDR3 is TGTGCCAGCAGTGTTCAGGGATTCTCCACAGATACGCAGTATTTT. The V gene is TRBV6-1, the J gene TRBJ2-3, with D maybe TRBD1 (5 bases). The CDR3 runs to 15 residues. Trimming shortened V by 4 bases and J by 2 bases, and 13 bases separated the two germline ends. Germline assignment: CDR1 MNHNS and CDR2 SASEGT.

This clonotype came up a few times. The V call is TRBV30, the J call TRBJ1-6; no firm D call. Looked up from germline, CDR1 is GTSNPN and CDR2 is SVGIG (reference sequence). V lost 3 bases, J lost 0 bases, and 3 bases lay in between. The CDR3 is 13 residues long. The CDR3 is CAWRSSYNSPLHF. As DNA, the CDR3 is TGTGCCTGGAGAAGCTCCTATAATTCACCCCTCCACTTT.

The chain has TRBV6-2 or TRBV6-3 and TRBJ2-6; D is undetermined. Germline loops: CDR1 MNHEY, CDR2 SVGEGT. Trimming left V 7 bases short and J 5 bases short, with 21 bases between. The CDR3 runs 17 residues. The CDR3 loop is CASTLGFRLPRANVLTF. DNA for the CDR3: TGTGCCAGCACCCTAGGGTTCCGATTACCAAGGGCCAACGTCCTGACTTTC.

This chain connects TRBV12-3 or TRBV12-4 to TRBJ1-5; D uncertain. V shed 3 bases and J shed 10 bases, with 19 bases lying between them. There are 15 residues in the CDR3. The CDR3 here is CASSFSGSGASPQHF. The CDR3 region has the DNA TGTGCCAGCAGTTTTTCGGGGAGCGGTGCTAGTCCCCAGCATTTT.

This clonotype was seen at least ten times. This rearrangement joins TRBV5-1 to TRBJ2-3, with 8 bases aligning to TRBD2. This CDR3 spans 16 amino acids. The germline gives CDR1 SGHRS, CDR2 YFSETQ. J was trimmed by 4 bases and V by 6 bases; bases with no gene match: 13. CDR3 sequence: CASTLREAGASDTQYF. Written as DNA, the CDR3 is TGCGCCAGCACCCTCCGAGAAGCGGGGGCCTCAGATACGCAGTATTTT.

J is TRBJ2-2 and V is TRBV7-8; weak D call: TRBD2 (5 bases). The ends were cut back, 5 bases at V and 0 bases at J, with 13 bases in the middle. The CDR3 has 16 residues. Germline V gives CDR1 SGHVS, CDR2 FQNEAQ. The CDR3 bases are TGTGCCAGCAGCCCACGGGGAACCGCGAACACCGGGGAGCTGTTTTTT. Its translation is CASSPRGTANTGELFF.

This clonotype has at least ten counts. The chain joins TRBV29-1 to TRBJ2-6; the match to TRBD1 covers 8 bases. This CDR3 has 16 amino acids. The germline V gene encodes CDR1 SQVTM and CDR2 ANQGSEA. V was pared by 1 base and J by 4 bases, with 6 bases of the junction left unmatched. CDR3 protein: CSVEGDRGAGANVLTF. CDR3 bases: TGCAGCGTTGAAGGTGACAGGGGAGCCGGGGCCAACGTCCTGACTTTC.

There are many counts of this clonotype. The chain joins TRBV18 to TRBJ2-7; no clear D. Per germline, CDR1 KGHSH and CDR2 LQKENI. CDR3 size: 14 residues. Between the trimmed V and J ends, which lost 3 bases and 4 bases, there was a span of 13 bases. The CDR3 sequence: CASSPSSRAYEQYF. Here the CDR3 DNA reads TGTGCCAGCTCACCCTCGTCCCGGGCGTACGAGCAGTACTTC.

This clonotype was recorded many times. This chain connects TRBV7-2 to TRBJ1-1; a weak D match, TRBD1 (5 bases). This CDR3 comprises 13 residues. V lost 5 bases, J lost 6 bases, and 13 bases lay in between. Looked up from germline, CDR1 is SGHTA and CDR2 is FQGNSA. CDR3 nucleotide sequence: TGTGCCAGCAGCCGTCTAACGGGGGCTGAAGCTTTCTTT. Translated, it gives CASSRLTGAEAFF.

Within the sample, this clonotype is medium-sized. The gene calls are TRBV28 and TRBJ1-1; possibly TRBD1 for D (5 bases). Germline-derived CDR1 and CDR2 are MDHEN and SYDVKM. V gave up 2 bases and J gave up 4 bases, with 8 bases separating them. CDR3 length: 13 residues. CDR3 sequence reads: CASSLQGATEAFF. The CDR3 DNA sequence: TGTGCCAGCAGTTTACAGGGCGCCACTGAAGCTTTCTTT.

This clonotype was seen at least ten times. The chain is built from TRBV15 and TRBJ2-3; no definite D call. There are 14 residues in the CDR3. Looked up from germline, CDR1 is LNHNV and CDR2 is YYDKDF (reference sequence). V was cut by 3 bases and J by 4 bases, with 11 bases left in between. CDR3 loop: CATSRDGGPDTQYF. The CDR3 DNA follows: TGTGCCACCAGCAGGGACGGTGGTCCAGATACGCAGTATTTT.

This chain uses TRBV28 with TRBJ2-4, with 8 bases lining up with TRBD1. This CDR3 contains 16 residues. CDR1 is MDHEN and CDR2 is SYDVKM in the germline V gene. V shed 6 bases, J shed 1 base, and the junction held 8 bases outside the gene matches. For the CDR3, the DNA is TGTGCCAGCAGAACCGGACAGGGATCCGCCAAAAACATTCAGTACTTC. Translation gives CASRTGQGSAKNIQYF.

This clonotype has a count of ten or more. The chain uses TRBV12-3 or TRBV12-4 and TRBJ2-2; TRBD2 matches at 10 bases. V lost 6 bases and J lost 6; bases outside the gene matches: 19. The CDR3 extends over 19 amino acids. The DNA of the CDR3 is TGTGCCAGCAGACGATTCACTAGCGGGGACCGGCAGGTCGCCGGGGAGCTGTTTTTT. This gives the protein CASRRFTSGDRQVAGELFF.

This clonotype was seen repeatedly, ten times or more. CDR3 bases: TGTGCCAGCAGCCTAAGGACTAGCGGGGGGCCCACAGATACGCAGTATTTT. The encoded protein is CASSLRTSGGPTDTQYF. The V call is TRBV7-2, the J call TRBJ2-3; 14 bases map to TRBD2. The CDR3 runs 17 residues. Per germline, CDR1 SGHTA and CDR2 FQGNSA. Trimming took 5 bases from V and 2 from J; bases not matched to a gene: 6. Looking up the rest from reference TRBV7-2 and TRBJ2-3 gives the full variable domain: GAGVSQSPSNKVTEKGKDVELRCDPISGHTALYWYRQSLGQGLEFLIYFQGNSAPDKSGLPSDRFSAERTGGSVSTLTIQRTQQEDSAVYLCASSLRTSGGPTDTQYFGPGTRLTVL.

This clonotype came up a few times. The chain carries TRBV7-2 and TRBJ2-7; 7 positions match TRBD2. Germline V lookup: CDR1 SGHTA, CDR2 FQGNSA. The CDR3 sequence is 16 residues long. V lost 5 bases to trimming and J lost 9 bases; unmatched junction nucleotides: 19. The CDR3 sequence is CASSATGGGASIGQYF. For the CDR3, the DNA is TGTGCCAGCAGCGCCACGGGCGGGGGAGCCTCCATCGGGCAGTACTTC.

This clonotype came up a few times. For the CDR3, the DNA is TGCGCCAGCAGCCAAGATGGCCCGGGACCCTTGAATTTGGATACGCAGTATTTT. Translated, it gives CASSQDGPGPLNLDTQYF. The chain is built from TRBV4-1 and TRBJ2-3; the D gene could be TRBD1 or TRBD2 (5 bases each). There are 18 residues in the CDR3. Germline CDR1 reads MGHRA; CDR2 reads YSYEKL. The V gene lost 0 bases and the J gene lost 6 bases, with 22 bases spanning the gap.

The chain is built from TRBV20-1 and TRBJ2-5, with a possible D match to TRBD1 (6 bases). The CDR3 sequence is 13 residues long. Germline CDR1 and CDR2: DFQATT and SNEGSKA (reference sequence). Between the trimmed V and J ends, which lost 5 bases and 1 base, there was a span of 11 bases. Here the CDR3 reads CSAPTRGQETQYF. The DNA for the CDR3 is TGCAGTGCTCCCACCAGGGGCCAAGAGACCCAGTACTTC.

This clonotype was detected ten times or more. The V call is TRBV4-3, the J call TRBJ2-1; D ambiguous. Trimming took off 4 bases at V and 4 bases at J, with 8 bases between the two ends. Germline V gene data show CDR1 as LGHNA and CDR2 as YSLEER. This CDR3 has 13 residues. CDR3 coding DNA: TGCGCCAGCAGCCCCTATGGATACAATGAGCAGTTCTTC. This sequence encodes CASSPYGYNEQFF.

This clonotype showed up many times. The rearrangement uses TRBV5-4 and TRBJ2-3; D perhaps matches TRBD1 (5 bases). CDR1 is SGHNT, CDR2 YYREEE, per germline (reference sequence). CDR3 length: 16 residues. V dropped 2 bases and J dropped 1 base, with 14 bases sitting between them. The CDR3 reads CASSFPTEVGTDTQYF. The DNA of the CDR3 is TGTGCCAGCAGCTTTCCGACAGAAGTGGGCACAGATACGCAGTATTTT.

This clonotype was seen a handful of times. V gene TRBV7-3 combines with J gene TRBJ1-1; TRBD1 agrees at 8 bases. This CDR3 is built from 15 residues. J gave up 4 bases and V 5 bases, and 9 bases lay outside the gene matches. The germline CDR1 and CDR2 sequences are SGHTA and FQGTGA. The CDR3 DNA is TGTGCCAGCAGCAAGGGTACAGGGGGTCTCACTGAAGCTTTCTTT. It translates to CASSKGTGGLTEAFF. Full variable domain (remainder filled in from reference TRBV7-3 and TRBJ1-1): GAGVSQTPSNKVTEKGKYVELRCDPISGHTALYWYRQSLGQGPEFLIYFQGTGAADDSGLPNDRFFAVRPEGSVSTLKIQRTERGDSAVYLCASSKGTGGLTEAFFGQGTRLTVV.

This clonotype was found many times. The genes are TRBV7-2 and TRBJ2-7; D ambiguous. This CDR3 is built from 14 residues. Germline CDR1 SGHTA, CDR2 FQGNSA. The V end lost 0 bases, the J end lost 2 bases, and 8 bases lay between the germline ends. CDR3 sequence reads: CASSLASRTYEQYF. CDR3 DNA sequence: TGTGCCAGCAGCTTAGCTAGTCGAACCTACGAGCAGTACTTC.

There are many counts of this clonotype. CDR3 loop: CASSLRFNEKLFF. As DNA, the CDR3 is TGTGCCAGCAGCTTAAGGTTTAATGAAAAACTGTTTTTT. V and J are TRBV11-2 and TRBJ1-4; D is undetermined. This CDR3 contains 13 residues. In germline, CDR1 is SGHAT, CDR2 FQNNGV. Between the trimmed V and J ends, which lost 2 bases and 4 bases, there was a span of 5 bases.

This clonotype was seen repeatedly, ten times or more. The rearrangement uses TRBV7-2 and TRBJ2-1, with TRBD2 as a possible D gene (5 bases). Germline CDR1 and CDR2: SGHTA and FQGNSA. The CDR3 extends over 15 amino acids. Trimming cost V 5 bases and J 4 bases, with 15 bases left between them. The CDR3 DNA sequence: TGTGCCAGCAGCCAGGAGGTTAGCGCTTACAATGAGCAGTTCTTC. Amino acid sequence: CASSQEVSAYNEQFF.